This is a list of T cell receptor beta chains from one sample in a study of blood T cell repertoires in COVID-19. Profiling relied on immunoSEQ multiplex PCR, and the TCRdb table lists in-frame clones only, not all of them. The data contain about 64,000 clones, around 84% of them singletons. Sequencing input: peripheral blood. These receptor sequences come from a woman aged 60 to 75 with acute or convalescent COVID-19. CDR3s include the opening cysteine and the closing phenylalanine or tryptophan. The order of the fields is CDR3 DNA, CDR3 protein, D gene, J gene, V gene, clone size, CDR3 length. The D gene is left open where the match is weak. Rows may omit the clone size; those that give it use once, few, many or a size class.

CDR3nt: TGTGCCTGGGGACAGGGGCCTAATGAAAAACTGTTTTTT
CDR3aa: CAWGQGPNEKLFF
d_gene: TRBD1
j_gene: TRBJ1-4
v_gene: TRBV30
abundance: -
len: 13

CDR3nt: TGTGCCAGCAGTGGAGGGCTAGGGGAGACCCAGTACTTC
CDR3aa: CASSGGLGETQYF
d_gene: -
j_gene: TRBJ2-5
v_gene: TRBV2
abundance: -
len: 13

CDR3nt: TGTGCCAGTAGTAGACAGGGTGTAGATAGCAATCAGCCCCAGCATTTT
CDR3aa: CASSRQGVDSNQPQHF
d_gene: TRBD1
j_gene: TRBJ1-5
v_gene: TRBV19
abundance: few
len: 16

CDR3nt: TGTGCCAGTAGTATGAGGCGTAACTATGGCTACACCTTC
CDR3aa: CASSMRRNYGYTF
d_gene: -
j_gene: TRBJ1-2
v_gene: TRBV19
abundance: -
len: 13

CDR3nt: TGTGCCAGCAGGCTAACCGGGACACCCTCTGGCTACACCTTC
CDR3aa: CASRLTGTPSGYTF
d_gene: -
j_gene: TRBJ1-2
v_gene: TRBV2
abundance: -
len: 14

CDR3nt: TGTGCCAGCAGTTTGGTAGCGGGGGGCACAGATACGCAGTATTTT
CDR3aa: CASSLVAGGTDTQYF
d_gene: TRBD2
j_gene: TRBJ2-3
v_gene: TRBV28
abundance: -
len: 15

CDR3nt: TGTGCCAGCAGCGCAAGACGGGGCACCGGGGAGCTGTTTTTT
CDR3aa: CASSARRGTGELFF
d_gene: -
j_gene: TRBJ2-2
v_gene: TRBV7-3
abundance: few
len: 14

CDR3nt: TGTGCCAGCAGTCGGGGGGGCCAAGAGACCCAGTACTTC
CDR3aa: CASSRGGQETQYF
d_gene: TRBD2
j_gene: TRBJ2-5
v_gene: TRBV6-6
abundance: -
len: 13

CDR3nt: TGTGCCAGCAGGTCGCGGGACCGACCCACTGAAGCTTTCTTT
CDR3aa: CASRSRDRPTEAFF
d_gene: -
j_gene: TRBJ1-1
v_gene: TRBV5-4
abundance: -
len: 14

CDR3nt: TGTGCCAGCAGCGGGACAGGGGCGCGGGATACTGAAAAACTGTTTTTT
CDR3aa: CASSGTGARDTEKLFF
d_gene: TRBD1
j_gene: TRBJ1-4
v_gene: TRBV9
abundance: -
len: 16

CDR3nt: TGTGCCAGCAGTGAAGACAGGTATGGTCAGCCCCAGCATTTT
CDR3aa: CASSEDRYGQPQHF
d_gene: -
j_gene: TRBJ1-5
v_gene: TRBV2
abundance: few
len: 14

CDR3nt: TGTGCCAGCAGCCCCGGGGGAGGGGCGAACACTGAAGCTTTCTTT
CDR3aa: CASSPGGGANTEAFF
d_gene: -
j_gene: TRBJ1-1
v_gene: TRBV11-3
abundance: -
len: 15

CDR3nt: TGTGCCAGTAGTAAAGGACTGCTGAACACTGAAGCTTTCTTT
CDR3aa: CASSKGLLNTEAFF
d_gene: -
j_gene: TRBJ1-1
v_gene: TRBV19
abundance: -
len: 14

CDR3nt: TGTGCCAGCAGCTTAGGGACAGAGTATTTT
CDR3aa: CASSLGTEYF
d_gene: TRBD1
j_gene: TRBJ2-3
v_gene: TRBV5-5
abundance: -
len: 10

CDR3nt: TGTGCCAGCAGCGTGACGGGGGGCGGAAACACTGAAGCTTTCTTT
CDR3aa: CASSVTGGGNTEAFF
d_gene: -
j_gene: TRBJ1-1
v_gene: TRBV9
abundance: -
len: 15

CDR3nt: TGTGCCAGCAGCCAGGCGCCCGGGAGGGGGGACACCGGGGAGCTGTTTTTT
CDR3aa: CASSQAPGRGDTGELFF
d_gene: TRBD2
j_gene: TRBJ2-2
v_gene: TRBV4-2
abundance: -
len: 17

CDR3nt: TGCGCCAGCAGCCGTGACAGCTACAATGAGCAGTTCTTC
CDR3aa: CASSRDSYNEQFF
d_gene: -
j_gene: TRBJ2-1
v_gene: TRBV5-1
abundance: -
len: 13

CDR3nt: TGCGCCAGCAGCCAAGAGAGGGGGGCACATGGACAGGGTTACACTGAAGCTTTCTTT
CDR3aa: CASSQERGAHGQGYTEAFF
d_gene: TRBD1
j_gene: TRBJ1-1
v_gene: TRBV4-1
abundance: -
len: 19

CDR3nt: TGTGCCAGTGGACAGGGTGCCGGGGAGCTGTTTTTT
CDR3aa: CASGQGAGELFF
d_gene: TRBD1
j_gene: TRBJ2-2
v_gene: TRBV19
abundance: few
len: 12

CDR3nt: TGTGCCAGCAGCTCAGGGAGGGGACAGGGAACCTACGAGCAGTACTTC
CDR3aa: CASSSGRGQGTYEQYF
d_gene: -
j_gene: TRBJ2-7
v_gene: TRBV21-1
abundance: -
len: 16

CDR3nt: TGTGCCAGCAGCTTAGCGGGACAGGGAGAGAACTACGAGCAGTACTTC
CDR3aa: CASSLAGQGENYEQYF
d_gene: TRBD1
j_gene: TRBJ2-7
v_gene: TRBV7-2
abundance: -
len: 16

CDR3nt: TGTGCCAGCAGCCGCCCCGGGACAGGTCAGCCCCAGCATTTT
CDR3aa: CASSRPGTGQPQHF
d_gene: TRBD1
j_gene: TRBJ1-5
v_gene: TRBV11-2
abundance: -
len: 14

CDR3nt: TGTGCCAGCAGCTTGGGGGGAGGACAGGGGGCTGGGGAGACCCAGTACTTC
CDR3aa: CASSLGGGQGAGETQYF
d_gene: TRBD1
j_gene: TRBJ2-5
v_gene: TRBV5-4
abundance: -
len: 17

CDR3nt: TGTGCCAGCAGGTCGGGACAGGGGGTCACTGAAGCTTTCTTT
CDR3aa: CASRSGQGVTEAFF
d_gene: TRBD1
j_gene: TRBJ1-1
v_gene: TRBV5-4
abundance: -
len: 14

CDR3nt: TGCGCCAGCAGCCGACAGGGGGATGAGCAGTTCTTC
CDR3aa: CASSRQGDEQFF
d_gene: TRBD1
j_gene: TRBJ2-1
v_gene: TRBV5-1
abundance: -
len: 12

CDR3nt: TGTGCCAGCAGCTTGGTGGGGACAGCTTATTCACCCCTCCACTTT
CDR3aa: CASSLVGTAYSPLHF
d_gene: TRBD1
j_gene: TRBJ1-6
v_gene: TRBV5-4
abundance: once
len: 15

CDR3nt: TGTGCCAGCAGCTTAGACAGTTCTAACTATGGCTACACCTTC
CDR3aa: CASSLDSSNYGYTF
d_gene: -
j_gene: TRBJ1-2
v_gene: TRBV7-2
abundance: -
len: 14

CDR3nt: TGTGCCAGCAGCCAGCTCGGGACTAGCGGGGGGGCGAGCACAGATACGCAGTATTTT
CDR3aa: CASSQLGTSGGASTDTQYF
d_gene: TRBD2
j_gene: TRBJ2-3
v_gene: TRBV4-2
abundance: -
len: 19

CDR3nt: TGCGCCAGCAGCTTGGGTCAGGGGTCCTTGAGTGGCTACACCTTC
CDR3aa: CASSLGQGSLSGYTF
d_gene: -
j_gene: TRBJ1-2
v_gene: TRBV5-1
abundance: -
len: 15

CDR3nt: TGTGCCAGCAGTCATACTTCCGGGACAGGGATCCTCTATGGCTACACCTTC
CDR3aa: CASSHTSGTGILYGYTF
d_gene: TRBD1
j_gene: TRBJ1-2
v_gene: TRBV3-1/TRBV3-2
abundance: -
len: 17

CDR3nt: TGTGCCAGCAGCCCACGTCCCAACTACGGGCAGTACTTC
CDR3aa: CASSPRPNYGQYF
d_gene: -
j_gene: TRBJ2-7
v_gene: TRBV7-9
abundance: -
len: 13

CDR3nt: TGCGCCAGCGCCGCTAGTTTTGGCTACACCTTC
CDR3aa: CASAASFGYTF
d_gene: -
j_gene: TRBJ1-2
v_gene: TRBV10-2
abundance: -
len: 11

CDR3nt: TGTGCCAGCAGCTCATACACAGTCGCCTCTGGGGCCAACGTCCTGACTTTC
CDR3aa: CASSSYTVASGANVLTF
d_gene: -
j_gene: TRBJ2-6
v_gene: TRBV11-2
abundance: -
len: 17

CDR3nt: TGTGCCAGCAGCTCCTTAGAGGGCTACACCTTC
CDR3aa: CASSSLEGYTF
d_gene: -
j_gene: TRBJ1-2
v_gene: TRBV5-4
abundance: -
len: 11

CDR3nt: TGTGCCAGCAGCGAAGGCGTCCCGAACACCGGGGAGCTGTTTTTT
CDR3aa: CASSEGVPNTGELFF
d_gene: -
j_gene: TRBJ2-2
v_gene: TRBV2
abundance: -
len: 15

CDR3nt: TGTGCCAGTAGTACGACAGGCGCGCAAAACTATGGCTACACCTTC
CDR3aa: CASSTTGAQNYGYTF
d_gene: -
j_gene: TRBJ1-2
v_gene: TRBV19
abundance: -
len: 15

CDR3nt: TGTGCCAGCAGTTACTCCGGGAGGGATACGCAGTATTTT
CDR3aa: CASSYSGRDTQYF
d_gene: TRBD2
j_gene: TRBJ2-3
v_gene: TRBV6-5
abundance: -
len: 13

CDR3nt: TGTGCTAGTGGTTTTGGTGGGGGGAGCTCCTACGAGCAGTACTTC
CDR3aa: CASGFGGGSSYEQYF
d_gene: -
j_gene: TRBJ2-7
v_gene: TRBV12-5
abundance: -
len: 15

CDR3nt: TGTGCCAGCAGCGCCCTTCTTACAGGGGTCTCTGGAAACACCATATATTTT
CDR3aa: CASSALLTGVSGNTIYF
d_gene: TRBD1
j_gene: TRBJ1-3
v_gene: TRBV9
abundance: -
len: 17

CDR3nt: TGCAGTGCTAGTTTGGGACAGATCTCTGGAAACACCATATATTTT
CDR3aa: CSASLGQISGNTIYF
d_gene: TRBD1
j_gene: TRBJ1-3
v_gene: TRBV20-1
abundance: -
len: 15

CDR3nt: TGTGCCAGCAGCCCAGCTGGGCGGGATTCATATCGGAGCTCCTACGAGCAGTACTTC
CDR3aa: CASSPAGRDSYRSSYEQYF
d_gene: -
j_gene: TRBJ2-7
v_gene: TRBV7-8
abundance: -
len: 19

CDR3nt: TGTGCCAGCAGTTGGGGTAGCGGGGTAGAGGCTTTCTTT
CDR3aa: CASSWGSGVEAFF
d_gene: -
j_gene: TRBJ1-1
v_gene: TRBV2
abundance: -
len: 13

CDR3nt: TGTGCCAGCAGCCCCGACGGACAGACCAGTGAAAAACTGTTTTTT
CDR3aa: CASSPDGQTSEKLFF
d_gene: -
j_gene: TRBJ1-4
v_gene: TRBV5-6
abundance: -
len: 15

CDR3nt: TGTGCCAGCAGCTTAGTGTCCGGGGGAGGAAACACCATATATTTT
CDR3aa: CASSLVSGGGNTIYF
d_gene: -
j_gene: TRBJ1-3
v_gene: TRBV7-9
abundance: -
len: 15

CDR3nt: TGTGCCACCAGCGATGACAGGGGACGTGATGGCTACACCTTC
CDR3aa: CATSDDRGRDGYTF
d_gene: TRBD1
j_gene: TRBJ1-2
v_gene: TRBV24-1
abundance: -
len: 14

CDR3nt: TGTGCCAGCAGTTACGTCGGGGATAATGGCTACACCTTC
CDR3aa: CASSYVGDNGYTF
d_gene: -
j_gene: TRBJ1-2
v_gene: TRBV6-6
abundance: once
len: 13

CDR3nt: TGCGCCAGCAGCCCGGGGACTAGCGGGGGGGCCAGGGAGCAGTTCTTC
CDR3aa: CASSPGTSGGAREQFF
d_gene: TRBD2
j_gene: TRBJ2-1
v_gene: TRBV5-1
abundance: -
len: 16

CDR3nt: TGTGCCAGCAGCTTGACGGACAGGGTGTTAATCAATGAGCAGTTCTTC
CDR3aa: CASSLTDRVLINEQFF
d_gene: TRBD1
j_gene: TRBJ2-1
v_gene: TRBV7-8
abundance: -
len: 16

CDR3nt: TGTGCCAGCAGCACCACAGGGGTCAACACTGAAGCTTTCTTT
CDR3aa: CASSTTGVNTEAFF
d_gene: TRBD1
j_gene: TRBJ1-1
v_gene: TRBV6-5
abundance: -
len: 14

CDR3nt: TGCGCCAGCAGCCCGGACGGACAGGGAGTGGGCTACACCTTC
CDR3aa: CASSPDGQGVGYTF
d_gene: TRBD1
j_gene: TRBJ1-2
v_gene: TRBV5-1
abundance: -
len: 14

CDR3nt: TGTGCCAGCAGCTTAGGAGACAGACAATACACTGAAGCTTTCTTT
CDR3aa: CASSLGDRQYTEAFF
d_gene: -
j_gene: TRBJ1-1
v_gene: TRBV7-8
abundance: once
len: 15